This T cell receptor beta chain is from a study of early T cells in non-severe SARS-CoV-2 infection. This CDR3 spans 15 amino acids. Germline-derived CDR1 and CDR2 are MDHEN and SYDVKM. V was trimmed by 1 base and J by 2 bases, leaving 11 bases between them. TCRdb reprocessed the 5' RACE reads via MiXCR and lists one record per CDR3 protein. The table shows about 36,000 distinct CDR3 sequences, with under 7% occurring only once. The rearrangement links TRBV28 to TRBJ1-1; no definite D call. This clonotype originated in an adult who was a healthcare worker with PCR-confirmed SARS-CoV-2 infection or an uninfected control (not recorded which). The material sequenced was whole blood, taken at baseline. The CDR3 bases are TGTGCCAGCAGTTTATCGACTGTGGTCAACACTGAAGCTTTCTTT. Its translation is CASSLSTVVNTEAFF.